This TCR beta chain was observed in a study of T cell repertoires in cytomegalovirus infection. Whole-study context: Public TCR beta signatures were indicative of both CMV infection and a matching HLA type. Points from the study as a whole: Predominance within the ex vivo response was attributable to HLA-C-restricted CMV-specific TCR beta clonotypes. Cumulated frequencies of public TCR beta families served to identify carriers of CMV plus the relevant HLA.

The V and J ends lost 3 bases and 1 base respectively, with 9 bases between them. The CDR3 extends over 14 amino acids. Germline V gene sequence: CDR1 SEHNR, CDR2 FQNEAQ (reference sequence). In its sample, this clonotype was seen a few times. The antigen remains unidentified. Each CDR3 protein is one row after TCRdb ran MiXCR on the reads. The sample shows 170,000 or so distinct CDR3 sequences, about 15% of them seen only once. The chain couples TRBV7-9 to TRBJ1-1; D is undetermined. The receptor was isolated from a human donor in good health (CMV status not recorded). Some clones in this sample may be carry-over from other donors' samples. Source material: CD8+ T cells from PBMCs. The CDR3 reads CASSFFVRNTEAFF. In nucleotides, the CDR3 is TGTGCCAGCAGCTTTTTTGTTCGGAACACTGAAGCTTTCTTT.